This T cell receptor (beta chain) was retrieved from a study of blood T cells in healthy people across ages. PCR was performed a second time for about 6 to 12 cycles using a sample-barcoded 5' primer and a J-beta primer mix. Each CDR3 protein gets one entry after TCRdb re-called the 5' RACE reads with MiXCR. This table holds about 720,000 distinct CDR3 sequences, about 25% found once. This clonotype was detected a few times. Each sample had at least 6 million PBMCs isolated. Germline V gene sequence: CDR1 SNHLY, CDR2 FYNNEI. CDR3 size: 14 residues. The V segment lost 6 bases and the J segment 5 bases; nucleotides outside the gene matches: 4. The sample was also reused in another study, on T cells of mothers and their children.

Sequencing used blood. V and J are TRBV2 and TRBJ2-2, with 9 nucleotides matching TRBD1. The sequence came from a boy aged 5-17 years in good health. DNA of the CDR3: TGTGCCAGCAGAGCGACAGGGGGAACCGGGGAGCTGTTTTTT. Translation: CASRATGGTGELFF. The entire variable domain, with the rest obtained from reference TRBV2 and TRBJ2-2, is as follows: EPEVTQTPSHQVTQMGQEVILRCVPISNHLYFYWYRQILGQKVEFLVSFYNNEISEKSEIFDDQFSVERPDGSNFTLKIRSTKLEDSAMYFCASRATGGTGELFFGEGSRLTVL.